The 4 T cell receptor beta chains below come from one sample, sequenced in a study of T cell responses to AZD1222 COVID-19 vaccine. TCRdb's table, derived via immunoSEQ multiplex PCR, lists solely in-frame clones and lacks some. The sample carries approximately 180,000 clones, approximately 92% recorded once. Specimen: peripheral blood, collected on day 0 of AZD1222 vaccination. All receptors come from an adult in good health.

Remarks on this clone: Other DNA sequences in this sample translate to the same CDR3. DNA for the CDR3: TGTGCCAGCAGTTACTGGGGGACTGAAGCTTTCTTT. Translating it yields CASSYWGTEAFF. The chain uses TRBV6-2 or TRBV6-3 and TRBJ1-1; possibly TRBD1 for D (5 bases). Trimming removed 1 base at V and 5 bases at J, with 5 bases between. This CDR3 contains 12 residues. From germline, CDR1 is MNHEY and CDR2 SVGEGT.

The V and J genes are TRBV12-3 or TRBV12-4 and TRBJ2-2, with TRBD1 identical over 8 bases. The V gene end was trimmed by 6 bases and the J gene end by 6 bases; junction bases not matched to a gene: 3. This CDR3 is 13 amino acids long. Here the CDR3 reads CASRPGGSGELFF. Here the CDR3 DNA reads TGTGCCAGCAGACCAGGGGGCTCCGGGGAGCTGTTTTTT.

The J gene is TRBJ2-1, the V gene TRBV11-3; D is unclear. The length of the CDR3 is 13 residues. The germline V gene has CDR1 SGHNT and CDR2 YENEEA. V was shortened by 5 bases and J by 9 bases, with 14 bases between the two germline ends. The CDR3 DNA reads as TGTGCCAGCAGCCAGCCCCGAGCGCGTGAGCAGTTCTTC. Its translation: CASSQPRAREQFF.

The CDR3 sequence is CASSPDGLYNEQFF. CDR3 DNA: TGTGCCAGCAGCCCCGACGGGCTTTACAATGAGCAGTTCTTC. The chain couples TRBV11-3 to TRBJ2-1; D not certain. The length of the CDR3 is 14 residues. The ends were cut back, 5 bases at V and 4 bases at J, with 12 bases in the middle. In germline, CDR1 is SGHNT, CDR2 YENEEA.